This T cell receptor (beta chain) was captured by sequencing in a study of T cell responses to AZD1222 COVID-19 vaccine. Overall study findings and caveats: Vaccination with two AZD1222 doses was followed by a rise in Spike-specific TCR breadth and depth. Reports indicate that nearly half of spike-specific TCRs are directed at unmutated variant regions.

Profiled with immunoSEQ multiplex PCR; TCRdb holds only in-frame clones, not every one. Counted here are approximately 140,000 clones, under 90% occurring once; the ten biggest clones make up 1.6%. Notes on this clone: The antigen remains undetermined.

Here the sequenced sample was peripheral blood, taken 28 days after the second AZD1222 dose. The source of this sequence is an adult who received the AZD1222 COVID-19 vaccine.

In nucleotides, the CDR3 is TGTGCCAGCAGTCAGGGTTTGGGCAATCAGCCCCAGCATTTT. Amino acid sequence: CASSQGLGNQPQHF. The chain is built from TRBV28 and TRBJ1-5; D is possibly TRBD1 (5 bases). This CDR3 contains 14 residues. Trimming cost V 5 bases and J 2 bases, with 10 bases left between them. Germline-derived CDR1 and CDR2 are MDHEN and SYDVKM.